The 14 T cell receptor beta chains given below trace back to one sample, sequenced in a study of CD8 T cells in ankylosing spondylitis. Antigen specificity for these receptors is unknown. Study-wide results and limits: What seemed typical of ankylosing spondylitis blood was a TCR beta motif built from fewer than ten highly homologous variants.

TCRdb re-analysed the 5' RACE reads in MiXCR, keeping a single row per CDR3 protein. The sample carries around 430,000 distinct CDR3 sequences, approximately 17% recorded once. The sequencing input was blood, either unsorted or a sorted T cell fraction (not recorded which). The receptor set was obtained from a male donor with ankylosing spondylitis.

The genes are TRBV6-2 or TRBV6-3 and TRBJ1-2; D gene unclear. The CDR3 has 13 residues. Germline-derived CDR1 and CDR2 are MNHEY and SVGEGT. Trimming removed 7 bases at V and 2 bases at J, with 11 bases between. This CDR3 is CASNDGPNYGYTF. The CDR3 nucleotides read TGTGCCAGCAACGACGGACCCAACTATGGCTACACCTTC.

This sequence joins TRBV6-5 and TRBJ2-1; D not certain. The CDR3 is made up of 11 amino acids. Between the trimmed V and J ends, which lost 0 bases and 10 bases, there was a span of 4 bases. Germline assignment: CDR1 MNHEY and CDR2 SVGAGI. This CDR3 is CASSYSKEQFF. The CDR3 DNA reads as TGTGCCAGCAGTTACTCAAAGGAGCAGTTCTTC.

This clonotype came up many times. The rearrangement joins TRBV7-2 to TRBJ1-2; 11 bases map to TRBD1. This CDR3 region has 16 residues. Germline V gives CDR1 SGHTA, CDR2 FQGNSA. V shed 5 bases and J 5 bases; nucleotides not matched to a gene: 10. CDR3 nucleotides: TGTGCCAGCAGCCCCGGGACAGGGGGTCTTGGTTATGGCTACACCTTC. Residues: CASSPGTGGLGYGYTF.

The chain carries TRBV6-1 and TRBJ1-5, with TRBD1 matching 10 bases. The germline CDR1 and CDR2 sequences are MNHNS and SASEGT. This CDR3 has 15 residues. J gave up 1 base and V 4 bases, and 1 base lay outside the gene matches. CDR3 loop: CASSAGQGSNQPQHF. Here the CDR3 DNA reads TGTGCCAGCAGTGCGGGACAGGGGAGCAATCAGCCCCAGCATTTT.

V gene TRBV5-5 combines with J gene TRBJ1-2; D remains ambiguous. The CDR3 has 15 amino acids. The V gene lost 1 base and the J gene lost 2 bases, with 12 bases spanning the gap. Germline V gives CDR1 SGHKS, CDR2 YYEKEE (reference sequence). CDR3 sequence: CASSLTLQENYGYTF. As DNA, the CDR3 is TGTGCCAGCAGCTTGACTCTACAAGAGAACTATGGCTACACCTTC.

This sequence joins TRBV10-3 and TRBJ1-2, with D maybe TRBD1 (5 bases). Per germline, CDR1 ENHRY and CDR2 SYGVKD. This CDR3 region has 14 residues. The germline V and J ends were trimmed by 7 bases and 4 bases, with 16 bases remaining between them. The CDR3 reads CAINGMAGSYGYTF. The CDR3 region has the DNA TGTGCCATCAACGGCATGGCAGGGAGCTATGGCTACACCTTC.

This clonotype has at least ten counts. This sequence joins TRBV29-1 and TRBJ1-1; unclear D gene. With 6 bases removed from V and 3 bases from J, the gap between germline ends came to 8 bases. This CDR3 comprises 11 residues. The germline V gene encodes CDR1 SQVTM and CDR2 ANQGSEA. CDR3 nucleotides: TGCAGCGTGCAGAGAGACACTGAAGCTTTCTTT. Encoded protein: CSVQRDTEAFF.

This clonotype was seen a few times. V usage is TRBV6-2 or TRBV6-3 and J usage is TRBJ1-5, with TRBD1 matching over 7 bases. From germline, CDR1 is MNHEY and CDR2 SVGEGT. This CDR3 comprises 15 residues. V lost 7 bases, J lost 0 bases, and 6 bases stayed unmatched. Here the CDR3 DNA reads TGTGCCAGCACCCGGGACAGTTATAGCAATCAGCCCCAGCATTTT. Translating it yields CASTRDSYSNQPQHF.

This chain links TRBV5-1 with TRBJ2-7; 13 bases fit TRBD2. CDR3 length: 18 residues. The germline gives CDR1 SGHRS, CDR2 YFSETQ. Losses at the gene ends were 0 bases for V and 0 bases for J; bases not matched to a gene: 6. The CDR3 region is CASSLAPGTSGDSYEQYF. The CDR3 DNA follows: TGCGCCAGCAGCTTGGCCCCGGGGACTAGCGGGGACTCCTACGAGCAGTACTTC.

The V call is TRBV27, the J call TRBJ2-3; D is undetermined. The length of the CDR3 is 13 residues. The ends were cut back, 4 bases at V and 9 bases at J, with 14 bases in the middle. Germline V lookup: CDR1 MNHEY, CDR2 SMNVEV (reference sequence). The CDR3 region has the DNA TGTGCCAGCAGTTCCCGCCCAGCCGACACGCAGTATTTT. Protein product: CASSSRPADTQYF.

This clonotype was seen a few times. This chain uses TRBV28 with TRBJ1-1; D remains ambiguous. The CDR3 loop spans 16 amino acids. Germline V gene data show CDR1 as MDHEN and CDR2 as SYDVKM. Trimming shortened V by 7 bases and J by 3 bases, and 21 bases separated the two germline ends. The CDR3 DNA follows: TGTGCCAGCAAATCTTATGCAGCCCCTGTCTACACTGAAGCTTTCTTT. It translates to CASKSYAAPVYTEAFF.

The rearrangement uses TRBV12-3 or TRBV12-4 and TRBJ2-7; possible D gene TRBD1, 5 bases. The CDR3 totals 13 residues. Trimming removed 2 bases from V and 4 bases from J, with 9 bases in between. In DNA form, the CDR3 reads TGTGCCAGCAGTTTACGACAGTTTTACGAGCAGTACTTC. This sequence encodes CASSLRQFYEQYF.

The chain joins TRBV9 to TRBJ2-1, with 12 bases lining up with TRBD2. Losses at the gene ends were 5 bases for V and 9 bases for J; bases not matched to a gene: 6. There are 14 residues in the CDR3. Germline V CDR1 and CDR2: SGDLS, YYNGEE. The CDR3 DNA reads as TGTGCCAGCAGATCTCTAGCGGGGGGGAGTGAGCAGTTCTTC. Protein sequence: CASRSLAGGSEQFF.

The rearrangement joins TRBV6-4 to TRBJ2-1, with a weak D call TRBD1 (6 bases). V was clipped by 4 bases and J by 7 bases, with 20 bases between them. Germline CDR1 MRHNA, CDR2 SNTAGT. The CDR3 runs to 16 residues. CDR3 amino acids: CASSARLGADWNEQFF. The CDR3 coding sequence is TGTGCCAGCAGTGCTCGGCTGGGGGCAGATTGGAATGAGCAGTTCTTC.